These 15 T cell receptor beta chains were sequenced from one sample in a study of cytomegalovirus exposure and HLA in healthy donors. The study ran its PCR with 60 Vbeta and 13 Jbeta primers. Profiled with immunoSEQ multiplex PCR; TCRdb holds only in-frame clones, not every one. Of 100,000 or so clones in the sample, under 80% were seen once. The specimen sequenced was PBMCs. These receptor sequences come from a young woman in good health and CMV-seropositive.

The V gene is TRBV5-4, the J gene TRBJ2-2; 7 nucleotides agree with TRBD2. The CDR3 runs to 17 residues. Losses at the gene ends were 4 bases for V and 0 bases for J; bases not matched to a gene: 9. Per germline, CDR1 SGHNT and CDR2 YYREEE (reference sequence). This CDR3 reads CASSQLASGANTGELFF. CDR3 nucleotides: TGTGCCAGCAGCCAGCTCGCAAGCGGGGCGAACACCGGGGAGCTGTTTTTT.

V is TRBV9 and J is TRBJ1-2; tentatively, D is TRBD1 (6 bases). The germline CDR1 and CDR2 sequences are SGDLS and YYNGEE. The V gene lost 0 bases and the J gene lost 4 bases, with 10 bases spanning the gap. This CDR3 is built from 14 residues. CDR3 sequence reads: CASSVDRVGYGYTF. For the CDR3, the DNA is TGTGCCAGCAGCGTAGACAGGGTGGGCTATGGCTACACCTTC. Supplemented by reference TRBV9 and TRBJ1-2, the full variable domain reads DSGVTQTPKHLITATGQRVTLRCSPRSGDLSVYWYQQSLDQGLQFLIQYYNGEERAKGNILERFSAQQFPDLHSELNLSSLELGDSALYFCASSVDRVGYGYTFGSGTRLTVV.

The chain recombines TRBV7-9 with TRBJ2-7; D may be TRBD2 (5 bases). This CDR3 region has 12 residues. Trimming took off 4 bases at V and 3 bases at J, with 7 bases between the two ends. The V gene's germline CDR1 is SEHNR and CDR2 FQNEAQ (reference sequence). CDR3: CASSSGDYEQYF. CDR3 nucleotides: TGTGCCAGCAGCTCCGGGGACTACGAGCAGTACTTC.

There are a few counts of this clone. This chain links TRBV25-1 with TRBJ2-3, with TRBD2 identical over 14 bases. Germline lookup yields CDR1 MGHDK and CDR2 SYGVNS. The CDR3 is 15 amino acids. The V and J ends lost 8 bases and 4 bases, in that order; junction bases with no gene match: 5. Here the CDR3 reads CASGSTSGRADTQYF. The CDR3 DNA follows: TGTGCCAGCGGCTCGACTAGCGGGAGGGCAGATACGCAGTATTTT.

The rearrangement uses TRBV2 and TRBJ2-5; no clear D gene. Looked up from germline, CDR1 is SNHLY and CDR2 is FYNNEI. With 6 bases removed from V and 5 bases from J, the gap between germline ends came to 16 bases. This CDR3 is 14 amino acids long. The chain's CDR3 is CASSRTLEMETQYF. CDR3 bases: TGTGCCAGCAGCCGCACTTTAGAGATGGAGACCCAGTACTTC.

The chain employs TRBV18 and TRBJ2-7; D is unresolved. CDR1 and CDR2 (germline): KGHSH, LQKENI. Between the trimmed V and J ends, which lost 3 bases and 4 bases, there was a span of 13 bases. This CDR3 is built from 14 residues. The CDR3 coding sequence is TGTGCCAGCTCACCTCAGGCGCCAGGATACGAGCAGTACTTC. It encodes CASSPQAPGYEQYF.

V usage is TRBV27 and J usage is TRBJ1-1, with D possibly matching TRBD1 (5 bases). V lost 3 bases and J lost 5, with 13 bases in between. This CDR3 contains 14 residues. Germline loops: CDR1 MNHEY, CDR2 SMNVEV (reference sequence). The CDR3 reads CASSLKGRRTEAFF. The CDR3 DNA sequence: TGTGCCAGCAGTTTGAAGGGGAGGAGGACTGAAGCTTTCTTT.

This clone was seen only a few times. The rearrangement links TRBV12-5 to TRBJ1-1, with D possibly matching TRBD1 (5 bases). The germline V and J ends were trimmed by 0 bases and 6 bases, with 26 bases remaining between them. The germline CDR1 and CDR2 sequences are LGHNT and FRNRAP. The CDR3 runs to 19 residues. Here the CDR3 DNA reads TGTGCTAGTGGTTTGGTACTTGGGGGGGGGATCGAACAGGCCGCTGAAGCTTTCTTT. It translates to CASGLVLGGGIEQAAEAFF.

The chain is built from TRBV5-1 and TRBJ2-5, with TRBD1 matching over 8 bases. Germline values: CDR1 SGHRS, CDR2 YFSETQ. V shed 7 bases, J shed 5 bases, and the junction held 7 bases outside the gene matches. This CDR3 is 13 amino acids long. The CDR3: CASLGQGRETQYF. CDR3 nucleotides: TGCGCCAGCCTCGGACAGGGCCGGGAGACCCAGTACTTC.

This chain links TRBV5-1 with TRBJ2-1; 13 nucleotides match TRBD2. Germline V gene lookup returns CDR1 SGHRS and CDR2 YFSETQ. V lost 8 bases to trimming and J lost 1 base; unmatched junction nucleotides: 3. The CDR3 sequence is 15 residues long. The CDR3 spells CASRTSGSSYNEQFF. The CDR3 region has the DNA TGCGCCAGTAGGACTAGCGGGAGTTCCTACAATGAGCAGTTCTTC.

V gene TRBV7-2 combines with J gene TRBJ1-5; possible D gene TRBD1, 6 bases. There are 15 residues in the CDR3. The germline CDR1 and CDR2 sequences are SGHTA and FQGNSA. Between the trimmed V and J ends, which lost 5 bases and 2 bases, there was a span of 13 bases. DNA for the CDR3: TGTGCCAGCAGCGCGCTGACAGGAGGCAATCAGCCCCAGCATTTT. Translation: CASSALTGGNQPQHF.

The V gene is TRBV18, the J gene TRBJ2-5; TRBD1 agrees at 11 bases. After removal of 4 bases from V and 4 bases from J, the junction contained 5 bases not matched to a gene. CDR3 length: 15 residues. Germline-derived CDR1 and CDR2 are KGHSH and LQKENI. The CDR3 reads CASSLAGTGGETQYF. The CDR3 DNA is TGTGCCAGCTCACTAGCCGGGACAGGGGGAGAGACCCAGTACTTC.

The V call is TRBV7-9, the J call TRBJ2-5; D is uncertain. Trimming left V 6 bases short and J 4 bases short, with 6 bases between. The CDR3 consists of 11 residues. Germline-derived CDR1 and CDR2 are SEHNR and FQNEAQ (reference sequence). The CDR3 region has the DNA TGTGCCAGCAGTCAAGCAGAGACCCAGTACTTC. This translates into CASSQAETQYF.

The chain uses TRBV10-2 and TRBJ2-5; TRBD2 matches at 7 bases. CDR3 size: 13 residues. The J segment lost 5 bases and the V segment lost 0 bases, leaving 0 bases of the junction unmatched. Germline CDR1 reads WSHSY; CDR2 reads SAAADI. CDR3 residues: CASSESGGETQYF. The CDR3 region has the DNA TGCGCCAGCAGTGAGTCGGGAGGGGAGACCCAGTACTTC.

This clone was observed a few times. The chain uses TRBV6-1 and TRBJ2-5; possible D gene TRBD2, 7 bases. V dropped 3 bases and J dropped 13 bases, with 15 bases sitting between them. The germline CDR1 and CDR2 sequences are MNHNS and SASEGT. CDR3 size: 12 residues. As DNA, the CDR3 is TGTGCCAGCAGTGATGAAGGGGGGGGACGGTACTTC. It is translated as CASSDEGGGRYF.